This TCR beta chain was sequenced in a study of blood T cell repertoires in COVID-19. Per germline, CDR1 KGHSH and CDR2 LQKENI. Germline trimming cut 3 bases from V and 3 bases from J; bases unmatched to any gene: 3. This CDR3 region has 15 residues. This clone was found once. Authors' methods: For nucleated cells, counts were estimated from reference gene primer amplification. Some clones are missing from TCRdb's copy, which holds only in-frame ones; the method was immunoSEQ multiplex PCR. V and J calls and clone size follow that table, whereas D and trimming were derived from the DNA. This table holds about 200,000 clones, about 83% found once.

The chain employs TRBV18 and TRBJ2-2, with 8 bases matching TRBD1. Sequencing input: PBMCs or T cells enriched from blood (not recorded which). This receptor was identified in a man aged 35 to 55 with acute COVID-19. The CDR3 sequence is CASSPGTGDTGELFF. For the CDR3, the DNA is TGTGCCAGCTCACCTGGGACAGGCGACACCGGGGAGCTGTTTTTT.